This T cell receptor beta chain was documented in a study of T cell responses to AZD1222 COVID-19 vaccine. Points from the study as a whole: The repertoires were collected only after the peak T cell response. Baseline serostatus was positive in only six AZD1222 recipients. Donors skewed white British and female; clonal diversity was possibly underestimated. The study reported that nearly half of spike-specific TCRs target unmutated variant regions.

The CDR3 contains 14 residues. Trimming removed 7 bases from V and 2 bases from J; junction bases left unmatched: 6. In germline, CDR1 is SGHRS, CDR2 YFSETQ. This clone was observed a single time. Its antigen is currently unknown. The assay was immunoSEQ multiplex PCR, and TCRdb's table has in-frame clones only and misses some. Of roughly 120,000 clones listed, about 85% were seen once; the top ten hold approximately 4.7%. Here the sequenced sample was peripheral blood, taken 28 days after the second AZD1222 dose. V is TRBV5-1 and J is TRBJ2-3; 8 bases match TRBD1. The source of this sequence is an adult who received the AZD1222 COVID-19 vaccine. CDR3 in DNA: TGCGCCAGCGGACAGGGAGTGAACACAGATACGCAGTATTTT. It translates to CASGQGVNTDTQYF.